This T cell receptor (beta chain) appears in the sequencing data of a study of Ad26.COV2.S vaccination and SARS-CoV-2 variants. Sequenced by immunoSEQ multiplex PCR; TCRdb stores in-frame clones only, minus some. This table has about 440,000 clones, roughly 87% appearing once. The length of the CDR3 is 16 residues. Germline values: CDR1 MNHEY, CDR2 SVGAGI. V lost 1 base and J 0 bases, leaving 7 bases between the germline ends. The treatment is: approximately 18 received Ad26.COV2.S at low or high dose, single or two shots; 5 received placebo; per-sample allocation not given. Samples analyzed were those drawn on day 63 after the first vaccine or placebo injection.

This sequence was found in a person between 18 and 59 years old who received the Ad26.COV2.S COVID-19 vaccine or a placebo. The V call is TRBV6-5, the J call TRBJ2-6; unclear D gene. The sample in question was peripheral blood, obtained in a trial of Ad26.COV2.S vaccine versus placebo. This CDR3 is CASSYWRGSGANVLTF. For the CDR3, the DNA is TGTGCCAGCAGTTACTGGAGAGGCTCTGGGGCCAACGTCCTGACTTTC.